The 14 T cell receptor beta chains below come from one sample, sequenced in a study of spatial heterogeneity in lung cancer. Noted time point: sample taken at primary tumor resection. In each case, whole RNA from tumor, nontumor lung or frozen PBMC was sequenced unsorted. TCRdb re-derived calls from the 5' RACE reads in MiXCR, one entry per CDR3 protein. The repertoire includes about 10,000 distinct CDR3 sequences, less than 4% of them detected once, and around 50% sits in the top ten. This specimen consisted of PBMCs, obtained at surgery. The receptors shown here come from a female donor with early-stage non-small cell lung cancer.

This clonotype turned up a few times. Found in a library prepared for alpha chains, this beta chain is an off-target read, and its abundance has little meaning. The rearrangement uses TRBV5-1 and TRBJ2-1; tentative D call: TRBD2 (6 bases). CDR1 and CDR2 (germline): SGHRS, YFSETQ. The CDR3 loop spans 15 amino acids. V lost 5 bases, J lost 5 bases, and 17 bases lay in between. CDR3 loop: CASSEGLAGNNEQFF. The CDR3 coding sequence is TGCGCCAGCAGTGAGGGACTCGCGGGGAACAATGAGCAGTTCTTC.

About this clonotype itself: Found in a library prepared for alpha chains, this beta chain is an off-target read, and its abundance has little meaning. The chain joins TRBV7-2 to TRBJ2-1, with 15 bases aligning to TRBD2. CDR1 is SGHTA, CDR2 FQGNSA, per germline. The CDR3 length is 16 residues. V was pared by 5 bases and J by 9 bases, with 8 bases of the junction left unmatched. The CDR3 reads CASSKSGTSGRFEQFF. The CDR3 coding sequence is TGTGCCAGCAGCAAGTCCGGGACTAGCGGGAGGTTTGAGCAGTTCTTC.

This clonotype came up many times. This beta chain is an unintended read in a library built for alpha chains; its size means little. V is TRBV20-1 and J is TRBJ1-6; D is perhaps TRBD1 (5 bases). V gave up 0 bases and J gave up 0 bases, with 15 bases separating them. The germline V gene encodes CDR1 DFQATT and CDR2 SNEGSKA (reference sequence). The CDR3 is made up of 18 amino acids. CDR3 sequence: CSARDSSTVSSYNSPLHF. The CDR3 nucleotides read TGCAGTGCTAGAGATTCCTCGACAGTTAGCTCCTATAATTCACCCCTCCACTTT.

This clonotype showed up many times. This beta chain is a stray read from a library made for alpha chains; its abundance is not meaningful. The chain links TRBV20-1 to TRBJ2-3, with 10 bases that match TRBD1. This CDR3 comprises 15 residues. CDR1 DFQATT and CDR2 SNEGSKA come from the germline V gene (reference sequence). V shed 4 bases, J shed 2 bases, and the junction held 6 bases outside the gene matches. CDR3 sequence: CSAMGQGRATDTQYF. The CDR3 DNA is TGCAGTGCTATGGGACAGGGGAGGGCCACAGATACGCAGTATTTT.

This clonotype was counted many times. This beta chain is an unintended read in a library built for alpha chains; its size means little. The rearrangement joins TRBV29-1 to TRBJ2-1; 9 nucleotides match TRBD2. With 3 bases clipped from V and 6 bases from J, the junction kept 6 bases outside the gene matches. This CDR3 region has 14 residues. The germline CDR1 and CDR2 sequences are SQVTM and ANQGSEA. This CDR3 is CSVDSGSFFNEQFF. The CDR3 DNA follows: TGCAGCGTTGATAGCGGGAGCTTCTTCAATGAGCAGTTCTTC.

This clonotype was recorded at least ten times. For a library built for alpha chains, this beta chain is a stray read; little rests on its size. The V and J genes are TRBV4-2 and TRBJ1-5; 9 nucleotides line up with TRBD1. The CDR3 sequence is 15 residues long. Per the germline V gene, CDR1 is LGHNA and CDR2 is YNFKEQ. The junction had 6 bases not matched to a gene; V was cut back by 4 bases and J by 5 bases. The CDR3 loop reads CASSPSQGADQPQHF. The CDR3 nucleotides read TGTGCCAGCAGCCCATCACAGGGGGCTGATCAGCCCCAGCATTTT.

The sample holds many counts of this clonotype. This beta chain appears as a stray read in a library generated for alpha chains; its size is not informative. The chain carries TRBV7-2 and TRBJ2-5; maybe TRBD2 (6 bases). The V gene lost 5 bases and the J gene lost 2 bases, with 12 bases spanning the gap. The germline gives CDR1 SGHTA, CDR2 FQGNSA. The CDR3 covers 14 residues. CDR3: CASSRGLGQETQYF. The CDR3 DNA reads TGTGCCAGCAGCCGGGGACTGGGTCAAGAGACCCAGTACTTC.

This clonotype was recorded at least ten times. As an off-target read in a library built for alpha chains, this beta chain has a frequency of little significance. The rearrangement joins TRBV7-9 to TRBJ1-3; perhaps TRBD1 as D (6 bases). Trimming left V 4 bases short and J 4 bases short, with 17 bases between. The CDR3 runs 16 residues. Germline CDR1 and CDR2: SEHNR and FQNEAQ (reference sequence). CDR3 nucleotides: TGTGCCAGCAGCTCGCAAGACAGGACGGAGGGAAACACCATATATTTT. Protein sequence: CASSSQDRTEGNTIYF.

This clonotype was recorded at least ten times. This beta chain is a stray read from a library made for alpha chains; its abundance is not meaningful. V is TRBV20-1 and J is TRBJ1-4; TRBD1 agrees at 7 bases. The germline V gene has CDR1 DFQATT and CDR2 SNEGSKA (reference sequence). This CDR3 contains 15 residues. Trimming cost V 1 base and J 5 bases; bases outside gene matches: 7. CDR3 bases: TGCAGTGCTAGAGGGGACAGCGGGATGAATGAAAAACTGTTTTTT. Translation gives CSARGDSGMNEKLFF.

In this sample, this clonotype turned up many times. Found in a library prepared for alpha chains, this beta chain is an off-target read, and its abundance has little meaning. J is TRBJ1-5 and V is TRBV7-8; 8 bases line up with TRBD1. V lost 4 bases and J lost 4; bases outside the gene matches: 6. Germline V gene sequence: CDR1 SGHVS, CDR2 FQNEAQ. The CDR3 runs 15 residues. Here the CDR3 reads CASSSGQGGNQPQHF. The DNA for the CDR3 is TGTGCCAGCAGCTCTGGACAGGGAGGGAATCAGCCCCAGCATTTT.

This clonotype was recorded many times. This beta chain appears as a stray read in a library generated for alpha chains; its size is not informative. V is TRBV7-2 and J is TRBJ1-5, with D perhaps matching TRBD1 (5 bases). The CDR3 totals 14 residues. Germline V lookup: CDR1 SGHTA, CDR2 FQGNSA. Trimming cost V 3 bases and J 1 base, with 7 bases left between them. CDR3 region: CASSFGDSNQPQHF. In nucleotides, the CDR3 is TGTGCCAGCAGCTTTGGGGACAGCAATCAGCCCCAGCATTTT.

This clonotype was counted many times. Found in a library prepared for alpha chains, this beta chain is an off-target read, and its abundance has little meaning. The chain couples TRBV28 to TRBJ2-5; 14 nucleotides match TRBD2. CDR1 is MDHEN and CDR2 is SYDVKM in the germline V gene. The J segment lost 5 bases and the V segment lost 4 bases, leaving 3 bases of the junction unmatched. The CDR3 runs to 15 residues. The CDR3 spells CASSSGLAGVETQYF. The CDR3 DNA follows: TGTGCCAGCAGTTCGGGACTAGCGGGAGTTGAGACCCAGTACTTC.

This clonotype was detected many times. The library was prepared for alpha chains; this beta chain is a stray read, so its frequency means little. This sequence joins TRBV5-1 and TRBJ2-7; D not certain. This CDR3 contains 13 residues. The V end lost 4 bases, the J end lost 1 base, and 9 bases lay between the germline ends. Per the germline V gene, CDR1 is SGHRS and CDR2 is YFSETQ. The CDR3 nucleotides read TGCGCCAGCAGCGGAAGTGTTTCCTACGAGCAGTACTTC. This gives the protein CASSGSVSYEQYF.

This clonotype was seen repeatedly, ten times or more. This beta chain came through as a stray read in a library set up for alpha chains, and its size says little. This sequence joins TRBV2 and TRBJ2-7; D not resolved. Deletions cut 7 bases from V and 5 bases from J, with 12 bases between. This CDR3 is 12 amino acids long. Germline loops: CDR1 SNHLY, CDR2 FYNNEI. The DNA of the CDR3 is TGTGCCAGCACCCCTCTTAGAGACGAGCAGTACTTC. This sequence encodes CASTPLRDEQYF.